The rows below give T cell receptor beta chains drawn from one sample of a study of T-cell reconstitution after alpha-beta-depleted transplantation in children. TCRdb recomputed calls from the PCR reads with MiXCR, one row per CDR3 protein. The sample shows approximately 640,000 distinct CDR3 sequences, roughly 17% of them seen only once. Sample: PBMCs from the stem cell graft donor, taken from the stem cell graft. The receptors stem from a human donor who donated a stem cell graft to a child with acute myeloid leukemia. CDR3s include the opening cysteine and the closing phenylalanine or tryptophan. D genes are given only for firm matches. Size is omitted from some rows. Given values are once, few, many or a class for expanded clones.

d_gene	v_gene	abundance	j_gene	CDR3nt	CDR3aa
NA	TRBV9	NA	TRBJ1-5	TGTGCCGGCCAGGGAGCCGATGGCAATAAGCCCCAGCATTTT	CAGQGADGNKPQHF
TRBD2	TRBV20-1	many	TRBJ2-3	TGCAGTGCTTCAGAGGGGAGGGGCACAGATACGCAGTATTTT	CSASEGRGTDTQYF
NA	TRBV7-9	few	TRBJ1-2	TGTGCCAGCAGCTCCCCCTGGGGGGATGGCTACACCTTC	CASSSPWGDGYTF
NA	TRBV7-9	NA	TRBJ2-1	TGTGCCAGCAGCTTCCCGGGGGATAAGCAGTTCTTC	CASSFPGDKQFF
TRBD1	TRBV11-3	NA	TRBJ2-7	TGTGCCAGCAGAGGACAGGGGACTCACGAGCAGTACTTC	CASRGQGTHEQYF
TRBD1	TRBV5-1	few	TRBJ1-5	TGCGCCAGCAGCCCGGGGACAGGGCTCGATCAGCCCCAGCATTTT	CASSPGTGLDQPQHF
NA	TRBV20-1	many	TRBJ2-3	TGCAGTGCGAAGTCTGGCTTCGGACGCACAGATACGCAGTATTTT	CSAKSGFGRTDTQYF
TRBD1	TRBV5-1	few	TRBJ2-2	TGCGCCAGCAGCTCCTTCCAGGGGGCAGGCGGGGAGCTGTTTTTT	CASSSFQGAGGELFF
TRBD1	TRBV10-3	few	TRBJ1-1	TGTGCCTCCCGACAGGGGATTTCGCCTGAAGCTTTCTTT	CASRQGISPEAFF
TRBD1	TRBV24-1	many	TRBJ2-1	TGTGCCACCAGAAAGGTGGGGACAGATGAGCAGTTCTTC	CATRKVGTDEQFF
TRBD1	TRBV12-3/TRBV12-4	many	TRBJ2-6	TGTGCCAGCAGTTTGGGGACAGGGACGCCTGGGGCCAACGTCCTGACTTTC	CASSLGTGTPGANVLTF
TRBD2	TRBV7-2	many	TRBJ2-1	TGTGCCAGCAGCTTAATATACACTAGCGGCAATGAGCAGTTCTTC	CASSLIYTSGNEQFF
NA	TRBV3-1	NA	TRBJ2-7	TGTGCCAGCAGCCAACGGCTCCTCTACGAGCAGTACTTC	CASSQRLLYEQYF
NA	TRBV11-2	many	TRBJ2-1	TGTGCCAGCAGCTCAGAGACGGGTCTACGCTCCTACAATGAGCAGTTCTTC	CASSSETGLRSYNEQFF
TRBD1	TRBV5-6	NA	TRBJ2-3	TGTGCCAGCAGCTCGACAGGGGGACTATTCACAGATACGCAGTATTTT	CASSSTGGLFTDTQYF
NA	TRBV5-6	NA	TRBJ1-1	TGTGCCAGCAGCCTACTGAGCACTGAAGCTTTCTTT	CASSLLSTEAFF
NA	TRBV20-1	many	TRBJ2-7	TGCAGTGCCGCGAGGGGAAGCTCCTACGAGCAGTACTTC	CSAARGSSYEQYF
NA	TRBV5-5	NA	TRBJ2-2	TGTGCCAGCAGCTTTTACATTGGACCGAACACCGGGGAGCTGTTTTTT	CASSFYIGPNTGELFF
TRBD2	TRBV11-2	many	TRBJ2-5	TGTGCCAGCAGCTTAGGATGGGGCGGGGGACGGAACCAAGAGACCCAGTACTTC	CASSLGWGGGRNQETQYF
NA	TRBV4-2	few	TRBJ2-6	TGTGCCAGCAGCCAAGCCCACTCTGGGGCCAACGTCCTGACTTTC	CASSQAHSGANVLTF
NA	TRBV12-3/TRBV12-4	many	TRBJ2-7	TGTGCCAGCAGTTCAAAGACAGGTTACGAGCAGTACTTC	CASSSKTGYEQYF
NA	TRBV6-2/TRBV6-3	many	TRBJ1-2	TGTGCCAGCAGCTTTGGACAGAACTATGGCTACACCTTC	CASSFGQNYGYTF